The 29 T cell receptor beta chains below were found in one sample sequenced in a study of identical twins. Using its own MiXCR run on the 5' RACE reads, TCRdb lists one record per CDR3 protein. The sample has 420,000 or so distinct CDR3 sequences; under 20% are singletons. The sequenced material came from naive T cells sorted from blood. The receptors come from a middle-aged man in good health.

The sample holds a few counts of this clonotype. The CDR3 sequence: CSARDLARPSYEQYF. In DNA, the CDR3 is TGCAGTGCTAGAGATCTGGCCAGGCCAAGCTACGAGCAGTACTTC. The chain employs TRBV20-1 and TRBJ2-7; unclear D gene. CDR1 and CDR2 (germline): DFQATT, SNEGSKA (reference sequence). The length of the CDR3 is 15 residues. V was clipped by 0 bases and J by 3 bases, with 15 bases between them.

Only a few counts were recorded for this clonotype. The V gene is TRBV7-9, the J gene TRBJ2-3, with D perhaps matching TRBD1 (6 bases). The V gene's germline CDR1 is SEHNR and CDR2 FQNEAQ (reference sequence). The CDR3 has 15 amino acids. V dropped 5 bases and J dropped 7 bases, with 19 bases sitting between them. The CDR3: CASSEGTPHKHTQYF. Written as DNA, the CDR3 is TGTGCCAGCAGCGAAGGGACACCCCACAAACATACGCAGTATTTT.

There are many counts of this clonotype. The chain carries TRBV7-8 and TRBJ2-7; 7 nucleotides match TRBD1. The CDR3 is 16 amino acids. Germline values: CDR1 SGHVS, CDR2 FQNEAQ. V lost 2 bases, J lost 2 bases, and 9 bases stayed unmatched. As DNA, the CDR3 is TGTGCCAGCAGCTTACTCACCAAGGGACAGACCTACGAGCAGTACTTC. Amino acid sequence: CASSLLTKGQTYEQYF.

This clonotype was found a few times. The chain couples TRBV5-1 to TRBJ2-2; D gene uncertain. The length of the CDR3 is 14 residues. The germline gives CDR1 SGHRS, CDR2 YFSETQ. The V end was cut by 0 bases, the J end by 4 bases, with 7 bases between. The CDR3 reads CASSLESVTGELFF. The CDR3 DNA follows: TGCGCCAGCAGCTTGGAATCCGTCACCGGGGAGCTGTTTTTT.

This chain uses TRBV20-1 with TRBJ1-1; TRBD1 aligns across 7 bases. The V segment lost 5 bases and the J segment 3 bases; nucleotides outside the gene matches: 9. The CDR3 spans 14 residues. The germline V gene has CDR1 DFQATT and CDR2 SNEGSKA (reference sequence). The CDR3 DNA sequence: TGCAGTGCTGGGCGGGGCCAGGGGGACACTGAAGCTTTCTTT. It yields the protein CSAGRGQGDTEAFF.

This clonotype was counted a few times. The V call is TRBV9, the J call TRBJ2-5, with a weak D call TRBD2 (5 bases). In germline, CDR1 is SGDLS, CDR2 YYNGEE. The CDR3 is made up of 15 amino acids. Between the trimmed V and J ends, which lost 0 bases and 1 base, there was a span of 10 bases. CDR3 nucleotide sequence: TGTGCCAGCAGCGTAGTCGCGGCGGGCCAAGAGACCCAGTACTTC. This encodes CASSVVAAGQETQYF. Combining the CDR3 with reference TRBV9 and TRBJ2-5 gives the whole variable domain DSGVTQTPKHLITATGQRVTLRCSPRSGDLSVYWYQQSLDQGLQFLIQYYNGEERAKGNILERFSAQQFPDLHSELNLSSLELGDSALYFCASSVVAAGQETQYFGPGTRLLVL.

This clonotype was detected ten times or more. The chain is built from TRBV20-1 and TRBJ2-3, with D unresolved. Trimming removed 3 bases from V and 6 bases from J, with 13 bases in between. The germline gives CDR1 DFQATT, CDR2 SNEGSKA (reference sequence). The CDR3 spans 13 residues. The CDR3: CSASMAIWDTQYF. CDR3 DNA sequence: TGCAGTGCTAGTATGGCTATTTGGGATACGCAGTATTTT.

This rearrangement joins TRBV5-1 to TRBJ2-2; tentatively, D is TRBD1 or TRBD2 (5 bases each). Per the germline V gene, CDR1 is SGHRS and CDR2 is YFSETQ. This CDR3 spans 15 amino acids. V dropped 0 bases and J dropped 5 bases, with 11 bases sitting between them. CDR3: CASSLALGETGELFF. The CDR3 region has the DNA TGCGCCAGCAGCTTGGCCCTGGGGGAAACCGGGGAGCTGTTTTTT.

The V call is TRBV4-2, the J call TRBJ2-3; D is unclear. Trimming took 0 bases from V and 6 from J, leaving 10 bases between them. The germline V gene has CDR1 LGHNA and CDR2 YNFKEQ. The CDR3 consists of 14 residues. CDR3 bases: TGTGCCAGCAGCCAAGATCTCGTCGTCGATACGCAGTATTTT. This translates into CASSQDLVVDTQYF.

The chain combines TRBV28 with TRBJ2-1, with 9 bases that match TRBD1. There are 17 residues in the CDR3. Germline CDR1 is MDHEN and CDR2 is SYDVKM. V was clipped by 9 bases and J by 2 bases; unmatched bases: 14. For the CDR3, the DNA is TGTGCCAGTTTGGACAGGGGAGGCTTGCCTACCTACAATGAGCAGTTCTTC. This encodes CASLDRGGLPTYNEQFF.

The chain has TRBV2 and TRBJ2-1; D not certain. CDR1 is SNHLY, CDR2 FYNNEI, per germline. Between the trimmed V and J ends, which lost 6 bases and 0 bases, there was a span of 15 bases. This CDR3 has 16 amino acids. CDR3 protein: CASSEDALSSYNEQFF. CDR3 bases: TGTGCCAGCAGCGAGGACGCTCTCAGCTCCTACAATGAGCAGTTCTTC.

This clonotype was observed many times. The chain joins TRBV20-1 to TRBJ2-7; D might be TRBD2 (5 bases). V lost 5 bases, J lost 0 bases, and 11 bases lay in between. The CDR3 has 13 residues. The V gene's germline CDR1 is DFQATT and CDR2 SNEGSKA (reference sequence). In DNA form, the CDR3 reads TGCAGTGCTTCTAACCGGGGCTCCTACGAGCAGTACTTC. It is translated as CSASNRGSYEQYF.

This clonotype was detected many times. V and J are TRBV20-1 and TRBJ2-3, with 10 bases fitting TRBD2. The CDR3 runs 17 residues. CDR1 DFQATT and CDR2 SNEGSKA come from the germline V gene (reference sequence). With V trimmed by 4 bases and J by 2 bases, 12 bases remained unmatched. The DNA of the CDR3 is TGCAGTGCTACCTCACTCAGCGGACTAGCGGACACAGATACGCAGTATTTT. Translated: CSATSLSGLADTDTQYF.

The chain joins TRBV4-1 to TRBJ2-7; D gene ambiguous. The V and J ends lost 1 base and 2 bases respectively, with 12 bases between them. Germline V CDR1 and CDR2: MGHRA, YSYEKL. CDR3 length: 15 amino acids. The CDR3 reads CASSQAYGDAYEQYF. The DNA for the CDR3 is TGCGCCAGCAGCCAAGCTTACGGCGACGCCTACGAGCAGTACTTC.

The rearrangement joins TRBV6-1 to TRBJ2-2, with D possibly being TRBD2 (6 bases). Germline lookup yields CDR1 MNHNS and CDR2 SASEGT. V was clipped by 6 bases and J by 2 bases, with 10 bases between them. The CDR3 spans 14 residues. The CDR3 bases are TGTGCCAGCAGGGAGGGATTCAACACCGGGGAGCTGTTTTTT. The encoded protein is CASREGFNTGELFF.

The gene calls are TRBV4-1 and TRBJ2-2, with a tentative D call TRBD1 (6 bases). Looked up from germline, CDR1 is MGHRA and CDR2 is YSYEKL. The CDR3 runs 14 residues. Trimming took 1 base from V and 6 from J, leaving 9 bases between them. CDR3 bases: TGCGCCAGCAGCCAAGGGGGGCTCGCCGGGGAGCTGTTTTTT. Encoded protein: CASSQGGLAGELFF.

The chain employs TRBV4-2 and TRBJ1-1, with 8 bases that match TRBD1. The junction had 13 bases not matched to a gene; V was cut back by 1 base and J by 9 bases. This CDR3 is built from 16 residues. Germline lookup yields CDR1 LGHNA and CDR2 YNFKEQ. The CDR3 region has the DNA TGTGCCAGCAGCCAAGTTTGGTCAGGGGGCAGGGAAAAAGCTTTCTTT. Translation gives CASSQVWSGGREKAFF.

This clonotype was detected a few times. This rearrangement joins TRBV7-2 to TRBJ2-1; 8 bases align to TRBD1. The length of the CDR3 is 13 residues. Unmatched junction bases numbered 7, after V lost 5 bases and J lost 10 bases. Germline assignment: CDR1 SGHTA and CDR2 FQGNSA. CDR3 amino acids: CASSNRQGPEQFF. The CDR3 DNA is TGTGCCAGCAGCAACCGACAGGGGCCAGAGCAGTTCTTC.

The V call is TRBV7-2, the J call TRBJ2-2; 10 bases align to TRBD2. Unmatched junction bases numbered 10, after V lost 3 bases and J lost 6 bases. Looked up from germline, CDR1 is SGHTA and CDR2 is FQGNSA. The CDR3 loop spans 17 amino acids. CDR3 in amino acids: CASSFPTSGGVAGELFF. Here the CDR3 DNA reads TGTGCCAGCAGCTTTCCTACGAGCGGGGGGGTGGCCGGGGAGCTGTTTTTT.

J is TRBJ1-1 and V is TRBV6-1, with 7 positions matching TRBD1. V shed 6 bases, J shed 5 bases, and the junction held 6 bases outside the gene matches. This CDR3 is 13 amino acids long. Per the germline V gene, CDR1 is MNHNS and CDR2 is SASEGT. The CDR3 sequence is CASSMTGRTEAFF. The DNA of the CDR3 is TGTGCCAGCAGCATGACAGGGAGAACTGAAGCTTTCTTT.

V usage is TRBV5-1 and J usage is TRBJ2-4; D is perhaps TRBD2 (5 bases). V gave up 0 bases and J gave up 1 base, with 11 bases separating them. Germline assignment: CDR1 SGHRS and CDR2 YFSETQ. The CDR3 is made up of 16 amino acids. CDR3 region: CASSLAFGLAKNIQYF. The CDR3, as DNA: TGCGCCAGCAGCTTGGCCTTTGGACTGGCCAAAAACATTCAGTACTTC.

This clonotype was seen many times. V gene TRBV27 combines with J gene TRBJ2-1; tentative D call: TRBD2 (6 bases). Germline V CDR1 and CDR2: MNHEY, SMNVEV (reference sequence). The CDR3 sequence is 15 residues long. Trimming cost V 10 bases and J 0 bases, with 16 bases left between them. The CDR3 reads CATNPLGGSYNEQFF. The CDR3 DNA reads TGTGCCACCAACCCTCTGGGGGGCTCCTACAATGAGCAGTTCTTC.

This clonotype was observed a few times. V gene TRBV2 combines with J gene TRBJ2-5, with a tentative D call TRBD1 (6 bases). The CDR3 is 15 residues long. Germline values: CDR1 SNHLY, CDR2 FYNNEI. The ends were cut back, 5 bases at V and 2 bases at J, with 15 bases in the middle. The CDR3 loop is CASSHRVWGQETQYF. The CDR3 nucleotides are TGTGCCAGCAGTCACAGGGTCTGGGGACAAGAGACCCAGTACTTC.

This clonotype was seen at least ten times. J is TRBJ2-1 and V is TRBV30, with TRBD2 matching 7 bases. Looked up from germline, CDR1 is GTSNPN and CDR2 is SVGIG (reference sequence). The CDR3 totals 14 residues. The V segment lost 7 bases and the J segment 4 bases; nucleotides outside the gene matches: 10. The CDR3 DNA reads TGTGCCTCTCAGGGAGCGGGGAGGTACAATGAGCAGTTCTTC. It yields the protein CASQGAGRYNEQFF.

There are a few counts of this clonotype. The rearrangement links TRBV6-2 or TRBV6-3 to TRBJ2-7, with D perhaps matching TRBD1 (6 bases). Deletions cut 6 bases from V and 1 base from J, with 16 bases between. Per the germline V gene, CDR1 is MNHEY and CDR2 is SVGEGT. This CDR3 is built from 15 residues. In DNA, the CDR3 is TGTGCCAGCAGAGCTGGGGGCGCCCGATCCTACGAGCAGTACTTC. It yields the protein CASRAGGARSYEQYF.

The CDR3 loop is CASSLMGAVETQYF. The DNA for the CDR3 is TGTGCCAGCAGTTTAATGGGGGCCGTGGAGACCCAGTACTTC. V and J are TRBV28 and TRBJ2-5, with D perhaps matching TRBD1 (6 bases). The CDR3 loop spans 14 amino acids. Trimming cost V 2 bases and J 5 bases, with 12 bases left between them. Germline V gives CDR1 MDHEN, CDR2 SYDVKM.

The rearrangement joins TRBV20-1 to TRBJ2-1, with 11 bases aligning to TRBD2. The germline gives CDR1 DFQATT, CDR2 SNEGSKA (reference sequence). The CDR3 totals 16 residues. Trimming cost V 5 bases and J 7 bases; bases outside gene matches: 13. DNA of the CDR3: TGCAGTGCTGAAACAGGGACTAGCGGTACTGGGAATGAGCAGTTCTTC. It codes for CSAETGTSGTGNEQFF.

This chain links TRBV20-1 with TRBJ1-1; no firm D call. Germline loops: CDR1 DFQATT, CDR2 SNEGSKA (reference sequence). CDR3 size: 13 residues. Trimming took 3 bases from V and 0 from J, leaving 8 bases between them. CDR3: CSARAAMNTEAFF. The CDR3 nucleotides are TGCAGTGCTAGGGCCGCAATGAACACTGAAGCTTTCTTT.

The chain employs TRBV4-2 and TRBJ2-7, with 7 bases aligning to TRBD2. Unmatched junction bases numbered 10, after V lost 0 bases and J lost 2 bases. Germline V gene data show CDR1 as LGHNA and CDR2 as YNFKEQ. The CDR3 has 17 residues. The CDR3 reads CASSQDRRGRLAYEQYF. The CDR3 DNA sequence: TGTGCCAGCAGCCAAGATAGACGCGGGAGATTGGCCTACGAGCAGTACTTC.